The 11 T cell receptor beta chains reported below all come from one sample, sequenced in a study of response to subunit inactivated influenza vaccine. TCRdb fed the RT-PCR reads into MiXCR, producing one record per CDR3 protein. The sample holds 500,000 or so distinct CDR3 sequences, approximately 10% seen once. This specimen consisted of PBMCs from blood, obtained 45 days after vaccination. These receptors were obtained from a man aged 50-59 years who received an inactivated influenza vaccine.

V and J are TRBV5-1 and TRBJ2-5; 11 positions agree with TRBD2. V lost 0 bases and J lost 1; bases outside the gene matches: 2. The CDR3 contains 16 residues. The germline V gene encodes CDR1 SGHRS and CDR2 YFSETQ. CDR3 DNA sequence: TGCGCCAGCAGCTTGGTACTAGCGGGGGTCCAAGAGACCCAGTACTTC. Translating it yields CASSLVLAGVQETQYF.

Only a few counts were recorded for this clonotype. The gene calls are TRBV5-1 and TRBJ2-7, with 7 bases identical to TRBD1. V lost 5 bases to trimming and J lost 0 bases; unmatched junction nucleotides: 8. The CDR3 is made up of 15 amino acids. Germline V gene lookup returns CDR1 SGHRS and CDR2 YFSETQ. The CDR3 DNA is TGCGCCAGCAGGGCCGGGACAGCTAGCTCCTACGAGCAGTACTTC. This sequence encodes CASRAGTASSYEQYF.

This chain uses TRBV4-1 with TRBJ1-2, with 7 bases lining up with TRBD1. Per germline, CDR1 MGHRA and CDR2 YSYEKL. The CDR3 spans 17 residues. J was trimmed by 4 bases and V by 0 bases; bases with no gene match: 11. The CDR3 sequence is CASSQDLTGEGLYGYTF. CDR3 bases: TGCGCCAGCAGCCAAGATCTTACAGGGGAGGGGCTCTATGGCTACACCTTC.

J is TRBJ2-7 and V is TRBV21-1; the table's D call of TRBD1 was not tested on the DNA. TRBV21-1 is labeled a pseudogene. This CDR3 comprises 17 residues. This chain's CDR3 is CASSLTTGEGSSYEQYF. The DNA for the CDR3 is TGTGCCAGCAGCCTAACAACAGGGGAGGGGAGCTCCTACGAGCAGTACTTC.

This clonotype was seen a handful of times. The chain links TRBV11-1 to TRBJ2-2; 8 positions match TRBD2. V shed 3 bases, J shed 0 bases, and the junction held 9 bases outside the gene matches. The CDR3 sequence is 18 residues long. CDR1 and CDR2 from the germline V gene are SGHAT and FQDESV (reference sequence). The CDR3 coding sequence is TGTGCCAGCAGCTTTCCTTTACTAGCGGAAGCGAACACCGGGGAGCTGTTTTTT. This gives the protein CASSFPLLAEANTGELFF.

The CDR3 loop reads CASSPLALNTEAFF. CDR3 bases: TGTGCCAGCAGCCCGTTGGCTCTAAACACTGAAGCTTTCTTT. This sequence joins TRBV7-9 and TRBJ1-1; no reliable D call. The ends were cut back, 5 bases at V and 2 bases at J, with 12 bases in the middle. The CDR3 has 14 amino acids. The V gene's germline CDR1 is SEHNR and CDR2 FQNEAQ (reference sequence). Based on the CDR3 plus reference TRBV7-9 and TRBJ1-1, the full variable domain is DTGVSQNPRHKITKRGQNVTFRCDPISEHNRLYWYRQTLGQGPEFLTYFQNEAQLEKSRLLSDRFSAERPKGSFSTLEIQRTEQGDSAMYLCASSPLALNTEAFFGQGTRLTVV.

The chain combines TRBV14 with TRBJ1-3, with D perhaps matching TRBD1 (6 bases). Germline V gene sequence: CDR1 SGHDN, CDR2 FVKESK. With 4 bases removed from V and 0 bases from J, the gap between germline ends came to 13 bases. The CDR3 length is 16 residues. The CDR3 coding sequence is TGTGCCAGCAGCCGCCCCGGGACACCCTCTGGAAACACCATATATTTT. Encoded protein: CASSRPGTPSGNTIYF.

This chain joins TRBV28 and TRBJ2-1; a possible D gene is TRBD2 (6 bases). Trimming pared 1 base from V and 7 bases from J, leaving 11 bases between. Germline assignment: CDR1 MDHEN and CDR2 SYDVKM. The CDR3 is made up of 14 amino acids. The CDR3 sequence: CASSLSYGGNEQFF. The CDR3 DNA follows: TGTGCCAGCAGTTTATCTTACGGGGGAAATGAGCAGTTCTTC. Full variable domain (outside the CDR3, taken from reference TRBV28 and TRBJ2-1): DVKVTQSSRYLVKRTGEKVFLECVQDMDHENMFWYRQDPGLGLRLIYFSYDVKMKEKGDIPEGYSVSREKKERFSLILESASTNQTSMYLCASSLSYGGNEQFFGPGTRLTVL.

The chain recombines TRBV20-1 with TRBJ2-7, with 9 bases matching TRBD2. The CDR3 length is 12 residues. V lost 6 bases, J lost 3 bases, and 3 bases stayed unmatched. The germline gives CDR1 DFQATT, CDR2 SNEGSKA (reference sequence). The CDR3 loop is CSAPTSGYEQYF. The CDR3 DNA reads TGCAGTGCCCCGACTAGCGGCTACGAGCAGTACTTC.

This clonotype was recorded many times. V is TRBV6-1 and J is TRBJ2-7; D not certain. Germline V gene data show CDR1 as MNHNS and CDR2 as SASEGT. This CDR3 contains 14 residues. V was cut by 6 bases and J by 4 bases, with 16 bases left in between. The CDR3 reads CASRPDRSRYEQYF. DNA of the CDR3: TGTGCCAGCAGACCCGACCGATCCCGGTACGAGCAGTACTTC.

Ten or more counts support this clonotype. The chain is built from TRBV3-1 and TRBJ1-2; 7 nucleotides align to TRBD1. This CDR3 has 13 residues. Germline lookup yields CDR1 LGHDT and CDR2 YNNKEL (reference sequence). J was trimmed by 8 bases and V by 1 base; bases with no gene match: 4. Written as DNA, the CDR3 is TGTGCCAGCAGCCAAGGACAGGGACCCGGCTACACCTTC. Translation gives CASSQGQGPGYTF.